This TCR beta chain was identified during a study of neurological immune-mediated disorders (dated by TCRdb to between 2017 and 2020). Looking at the study overall: The study compared peripheral blood TCR-beta repertoires of HTLV-I-associated myelopathy (HAM/TSP) patients, multiple sclerosis patients and healthy controls using UMI-based sequencing. The approximately 100 TCR-beta libraries included longitudinal samples, technical triplicates and paired sorted CD4+ and CD8+ T-cell subsets alongside PBMC samples. The cohort included around 70 subjects: some 15 with HAM/TSP, about 35 with multiple sclerosis, and around 20 healthy controls.

What the study reported, not specific to this receptor: Expanded clones from different subjects shared no identical CDR3 amino acid sequences, which suggests that TCR-beta repertoires were private in all groups. The highest TCR clonal expansion was observed in HAM/TSP patients, whereas the lowest was observed in MS patients, even when compared with healthy controls.

cDNA was synthesized by template-switch 5'RACE using a primer with a 10-nucleotide random unique molecular identifier that tagged each TCR transcript. Every sequencing run yielded over 190 million TCR-beta sequences covering 15-18 subjects. Total RNA was extracted with the RNeasy kit. The KAPA Real-time Library Amplification kit was used to amplify TCR-beta VDJ regions with primers targeting the TCR constant region and the 5'RACE anchor. Sample indexes and Illumina adaptors were added in a first PCR, and a second PCR then increased library yield. The roughly 650 bp TCR product was size-selected on a 2% E-gel SizeSelection system after Ampure bead purification. Before pooling, libraries had their quality checked on a Bioanalyzer, their concentration measured with Qubit, and their quantity determined with the Kapa Library Quantification kit. Paired-end 2 x 150 bp sequencing of the libraries was performed on an Illumina HiSeq 2500. To increase sequence diversity, 25-30% phiX was spiked into each library pool. As for how the authors treated the data: The quality-filtered reads were processed with the UMI-based MiGEC pipeline, whose error correction step removed more than 80% of the raw TCR sequences. IMGT germline references were used for alignment of VDJ genes, and clonotypes were defined by a unique CDR3 amino acid sequence together with V-J genes. Clonal expansion, Shannon diversity and CDR3 relatedness were evaluated with VDJtools (CalcPairwiseDistances, ClusterSamples), while phylogenetic trees were built in CLCbio workbench. A clone was classed as expanded if it had 8 or more unique UMIs, a cutoff based on coefficient-of-variation modelling across technical triplicates. The public reads were reanalyzed by TCRdb: fastp trimming at Q25, MiXCR alignment, in-frame beta chains only. Under each unique CDR3 protein, matching rows form one entry showing the most common genes and DNA. The V and J calls were determined by TCRdb, not by the authors. The sample table shows tens of thousands of distinct CDR3 sequences, and roughly 15% are seen once. Together, the top ten hold 25% to 30% of the sample.

The germline V gene (reference sequence) sets CDR1 to DFQATT and CDR2 to SNEGSKA. The V end gives up 5 bases and the J end 3 bases, leaving 11 bases in the junction not matched to a gene. The CDR3 spans 16 residues, from the cysteine through the phenylalanine. Of all the DNA, just the CDR3 is kept, 48 bases in frame from base 1. Concerning this clonotype itself: Its antigen is not yet known. No base quality values were provided; no much bigger clone lies one nucleotide off.

Unsorted PBMC libraries were generated from 2 million PBMCs stored in RNAlater at -80 °C until RNA extraction. PBMCs were separated from peripheral blood using Ficoll-Hypaque density gradient centrifugation and then cryopreserved in liquid nitrogen. Sequencing used PBMCs. The sequence joins TRBV20-1 to TRBJ2-1, and TRBD2 aligns with 9 junction nucleotides. The clonotype was recovered from a woman aged 45-60 years with HTLV-1-associated myelopathy (HAM/TSP). The DNA sequence is given as TGCAGTGCTCCGTACTCTAGCGGGGCTTACTACAATGAGCAGTTCTTC. This gives the protein CSAPYSSGAYYNEQFF.